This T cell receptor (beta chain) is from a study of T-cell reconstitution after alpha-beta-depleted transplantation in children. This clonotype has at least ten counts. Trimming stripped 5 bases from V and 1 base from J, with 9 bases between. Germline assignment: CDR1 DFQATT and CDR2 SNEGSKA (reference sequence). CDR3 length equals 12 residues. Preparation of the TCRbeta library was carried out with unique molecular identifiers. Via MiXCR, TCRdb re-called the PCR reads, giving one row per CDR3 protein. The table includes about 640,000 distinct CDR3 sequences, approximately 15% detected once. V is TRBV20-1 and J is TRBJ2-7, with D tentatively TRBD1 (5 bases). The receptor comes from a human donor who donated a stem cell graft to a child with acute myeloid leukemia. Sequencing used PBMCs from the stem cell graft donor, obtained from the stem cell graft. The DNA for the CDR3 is TGCAGTGCTGCCGACAGATCCTACGAGCAGTACTTC. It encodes CSAADRSYEQYF.